These T cell receptor beta chains were read from a single sample in a study of blood T cell repertoires in COVID-19. The assay was immunoSEQ multiplex PCR, and TCRdb's table has in-frame clones only and misses some. Among under 250,000 clones listed, 81% were seen once. Material for sequencing was peripheral blood. Source of these receptors: a woman of 80 years or more with acute or convalescent COVID-19. CDR3s include the opening cysteine and the closing phenylalanine or tryptophan. The D gene is left open where the match is weak. A clone size is listed for some rows: how often the clone was seen (once, few, many), or a class if it is expanded.

V gene	J gene	clone size	CDR3 length	D gene	CDR3 protein	CDR3 DNA
TRBV10-1	TRBJ2-1	NA	12	TRBD2	CASARGDNEQFF	TGCGCCAGCGCTCGGGGGGACAATGAGCAGTTCTTC
TRBV5-1	TRBJ2-5	NA	13	NA	CASSLTGYETQYF	TGCGCCAGCAGCTTGACAGGATATGAGACCCAGTACTTC
TRBV6-1	TRBJ2-7	NA	15	NA	CASSEVVGAVSEQYF	TGTGCCAGCAGTGAAGTTGTGGGGGCCGTTTCCGAGCAGTACTTC
TRBV18	TRBJ2-7	NA	16	NA	CASSPPTGSGSHEQYF	TGTGCCAGCTCACCGCCAACAGGGTCGGGGAGCCACGAGCAGTACTTC
TRBV6-2/TRBV6-3	TRBJ2-1	few	15	TRBD2	CASSQGTRAYNEQFF	TGTGCCAGCAGCCAAGGGACTAGGGCTTACAATGAGCAGTTCTTC
TRBV19	TRBJ1-2	NA	13	NA	CASTPLTAAGYTF	TGTGCCAGTACCCCACTAACGGCAGCTGGCTACACCTTC
TRBV4-1	TRBJ2-3	NA	12	NA	CASSQGPDTQYF	TGCGCCAGCAGCCAAGGGCCAGATACGCAGTATTTT
TRBV2	TRBJ2-3	NA	16	TRBD1	CASSGGQGGATDTQYF	TGTGCCAGCAGTGGAGGACAGGGTGGAGCAACAGATACGCAGTATTTT
TRBV9	TRBJ2-3	NA	16	NA	CASSVLGGFRTDTQYF	TGTGCCAGCAGCGTATTGGGGGGATTCCGCACAGATACGCAGTATTTT
TRBV7-2	TRBJ2-1	NA	14	NA	CASSLVLVLNEQFF	TGTGCCAGCAGCTTAGTACTAGTTCTCAATGAGCAGTTCTTC
TRBV6-1	TRBJ1-6	NA	18	NA	CASSEAGRGSSYNSPLHF	TGTGCCAGCAGTGAAGCTGGTAGGGGGAGCTCCTATAATTCACCCCTCCACTTT
TRBV3-1/TRBV3-2	TRBJ1-1	NA	17	NA	CASSPQQEQGLNTEAFF	TGTGCCAGCAGCCCACAACAGGAGCAGGGATTGAACACTGAAGCTTTCTTT
TRBV15	TRBJ2-7	NA	17	TRBD2	CATSSRRGLAGVYEQYF	TGTGCCACCAGCAGCAGAAGGGGACTAGCGGGCGTCTACGAGCAGTACTTC
TRBV10-1	TRBJ2-2	few	15	NA	CASSPSGHNTGELFF	TGCGCCAGCAGTCCCTCGGGACATAACACCGGGGAGCTGTTTTTT
TRBV19	TRBJ1-5	NA	14	NA	CASSIDGAGQPQHF	TGTGCCAGTAGTATCGATGGGGCCGGGCAGCCCCAGCATTTT
TRBV5-1	TRBJ2-2	NA	14	TRBD1	CASSPSQGPGELFF	TGCGCCAGCAGTCCCTCACAGGGGCCCGGGGAGCTGTTTTTT
TRBV5-1	TRBJ2-3	once	15	NA	CASSLSSGSRDTQYF	TGCGCCAGCAGCCTGTCTTCGGGGAGTCGGGATACGCAGTATTTT
TRBV5-1	TRBJ2-3	NA	16	TRBD1	CASSLGQGAGTDTQYF	TGCGCCAGCAGCCTCGGACAGGGGGCAGGCACAGATACGCAGTATTTT
TRBV7-2	TRBJ1-3	NA	16	NA	CASSLNLAGSGNTIYF	TGTGCCAGCAGCCTAAACCTGGCAGGCTCTGGAAACACCATATATTTT
TRBV19	TRBJ2-3	NA	13	TRBD2	CASRSGGLDTQYF	TGTGCCAGTAGGTCGGGGGGGTTAGATACGCAGTATTTT
TRBV19	TRBJ1-6	NA	18	NA	CASSMAGRWDPYNSPLHF	TGTGCCAGTAGTATGGCCGGGAGATGGGACCCTTACAATTCACCCCTCCACTTT
TRBV27	TRBJ2-2	NA	13	NA	CASSLWTNGELFF	TGTGCCAGCAGTTTATGGACTAACGGGGAGCTGTTTTTT
TRBV20-1	TRBJ2-7	few	16	TRBD2	CSASGTSGTDSYEQYF	TGCAGTGCTAGTGGGACTAGCGGGACCGACTCCTACGAGCAGTACTTC
TRBV6-5	TRBJ1-5	few	13	NA	CASDLGARQPQHF	TGTGCCAGCGACTTGGGGGCACGCCAGCCCCAGCATTTT
TRBV5-5	TRBJ2-7	many	16	TRBD1	CASNYMFGTGVLAQYF	TGTGCCAGCAACTATATGTTTGGGACAGGGGTATTAGCTCAGTACTTC
TRBV27	TRBJ2-5	NA	16	TRBD2	CASSNPGLAGGETQYF	TGTGCCAGCAGTAACCCGGGACTAGCGGGAGGGGAGACCCAGTACTTC
TRBV11-2	TRBJ1-1	NA	14	NA	CASSFARMNTEAFF	TGTGCCAGCAGCTTTGCGCGTATGAACACTGAAGCTTTCTTT
TRBV9	TRBJ2-1	NA	16	TRBD2	CASSVAGGPPRNEQFF	TGTGCCAGCAGCGTAGCGGGAGGGCCGCCTCGGAATGAGCAGTTCTTC
TRBV30	TRBJ2-2	NA	15	TRBD2	CAWNPGLGGTGELFF	TGTGCCTGGAATCCTGGACTAGGTGGAACCGGGGAGCTGTTTTTT
TRBV7-9	TRBJ2-7	NA	14	NA	CASSLGGPSYEQYF	TGTGCCAGCAGCTTGGGCGGGCCGTCCTACGAGCAGTACTTC
TRBV27	TRBJ2-1	NA	16	TRBD2	CASSRRLAGSYNEQFF	TGTGCCAGCAGTCGCAGACTAGCGGGATCCTACAATGAGCAGTTCTTC
TRBV30	TRBJ1-2	once	14	TRBD1	CACKGDSYNYGYTF	TGTGCCTGTAAAGGGGACAGCTACAACTATGGCTACACCTTC
TRBV20-1	TRBJ2-1	once	11	TRBD2	CSAWTSGKQFF	TGCAGTGCTTGGACTAGCGGGAAACAGTTCTTC
TRBV5-5	TRBJ1-4	NA	15	TRBD1	CASSPVGQGNEKLFF	TGTGCCAGCAGCCCGGTGGGACAGGGTAATGAAAAACTGTTTTTT
TRBV6-6	TRBJ2-5	NA	17	NA	CASSPLPGTRVWETQYF	TGTGCCAGCAGTCCCCTACCGGGAACTAGGGTTTGGGAGACCCAGTACTTC
TRBV20-1	TRBJ2-7	NA	17	TRBD2	CSASSGTSGRGSYEQYF	TGCAGTGCTAGTTCCGGGACTAGCGGGAGGGGGTCCTACGAGCAGTACTTC
TRBV7-8	TRBJ1-3	NA	17	TRBD1	CASSLGRTGGTGNTIYF	TGTGCCAGCAGCTTAGGGAGGACAGGGGGGACTGGAAACACCATATATTTT
TRBV15	TRBJ1-5	NA	16	NA	CATSRKGTSSNQPQHF	TGTGCCACCAGCAGAAAGGGGACATCGAGCAATCAGCCCCAGCATTTT
TRBV5-1	TRBJ2-3	NA	16	TRBD2	CASSLGLAGTTDTQYF	TGCGCCAGCAGCCTAGGACTAGCGGGGACCACAGATACGCAGTATTTT
TRBV5-5	TRBJ1-4	NA	14	NA	CASSPRSPNEKLFF	TGTGCCAGCAGCCCCCGGAGCCCTAATGAAAAACTGTTTTTT
TRBV6-2/TRBV6-3	TRBJ2-5	NA	16	TRBD2	CASSYPGLALEETQYF	TGTGCCAGCAGTTACCCGGGACTAGCGCTAGAAGAGACCCAGTACTTC
TRBV3-1/TRBV3-2	TRBJ1-2	NA	16	NA	CASSQATLAGFYGYTF	TGTGCCAGCAGCCAAGCTACCCTGGCAGGGTTCTATGGCTACACCTTC
TRBV5-6	TRBJ1-3	NA	16	TRBD1	CASSLVGRGRGNTIYF	TGTGCCAGCAGCTTGGTCGGCAGGGGGCGTGGAAACACCATATATTTT
TRBV20-1	TRBJ2-1	NA	11	TRBD2	CSLVLAGGQFF	TGCAGCCTAGTTCTAGCGGGGGGGCAGTTCTTC
TRBV11-2	TRBJ1-3	NA	14	NA	CASSLWGHGNTIYF	TGTGCCAGCAGCTTGTGGGGGCACGGAAACACCATATATTTT
TRBV9	TRBJ1-1	NA	13	NA	CASSVDMNTEAFF	TGTGCCAGCAGCGTGGACATGAACACTGAAGCTTTCTTT
TRBV5-1	TRBJ2-1	NA	17	TRBD2	CASSLAGTSGSGAEQFF	TGCGCCAGCAGCTTGGCCGGGACTAGCGGGAGCGGGGCCGAGCAGTTCTTC
TRBV5-1	TRBJ2-3	once	15	NA	CASSLGAGGTDTQYF	TGCGCCAGCAGCTTGGGGGCAGGGGGCACAGATACGCAGTATTTT
TRBV19	TRBJ1-2	many	13	NA	CASSIGGFGGYTF	TGTGCCAGTAGTATAGGCGGGTTCGGGGGCTACACCTTC
TRBV19	TRBJ1-2	NA	13	NA	CASRRDLYYGYTF	TGTGCCAGTAGGCGGGACCTGTACTATGGCTACACCTTC
TRBV30	TRBJ1-5	NA	13	TRBD1	CAWKQGINQPQHF	TGTGCCTGGAAACAGGGGATTAATCAGCCCCAGCATTTT